What follows describes a single T cell receptor (beta chain). What it binds is not known. Assay: immunoSEQ multiplex PCR; the TCRdb copy retains only in-frame clones and omits some. The sample lists some 86,000 clones; 90% were seen once. The time point is: cycle 4 day 1 (C4D1), after 5 to 7 weeks of nivolumab. All trial patients relapsed after autologous stem cell transplantation. Best responses included complete response and partial response; otherwise, the best response was progressive disease. These data come from a study of PD-1 blockade in classical Hodgkin lymphoma. Germline values: CDR1 SGHTA, CDR2 FQGNSA. The CDR3 sequence is 15 residues long. Losses at the gene ends were 0 bases for V and 2 bases for J; bases not matched to a gene: 2. Findings and limits, study-wide: Significant TCR diversity gains by C4D1 occurred in CD4+ but not CD8+ cells. Complete responders started with a diversity level that resembled newly diagnosed patients at baseline.

The genes are TRBV7-2 and TRBJ2-3; 7 bases match TRBD2. This sequence originates from a human donor with classical Hodgkin lymphoma. The sequences come from peripheral blood mononuclear cells (PBMCs), collected before the fourth cycle of nivolumab. The CDR3 here is CASSLAGLNTDTQYF. The CDR3, as DNA: TGTGCCAGCAGCTTAGCGGGACTAAACACAGATACGCAGTATTTT. Together with reference TRBV7-2 and TRBJ2-3, the CDR3 gives the full variable domain: GAGVSQSPSNKVTEKGKDVELRCDPISGHTALYWYRQSLGQGLEFLIYFQGNSAPDKSGLPSDRFSAERTGGSVSTLTIQRTQQEDSAVYLCASSLAGLNTDTQYFGPGTRLTVL.